Below, 32 T cell receptor beta chains from the same sample are listed, as sequenced in a study of beta chain features in type 1 diabetes (dated by TCRdb to 2016 to 2019). What the study reported, not specific to this receptor: In all four CD4+ subsets, TCRB CDR3 length was moderately but significantly shorter in type 1 diabetes patients.

The library was produced with the immunoSEQ multiplex PCR assay. All of the isolated RNA was reverse transcribed with the High Capacity cDNA Reverse Transcription Kit, so expressed TCRB transcripts were sequenced. TCRdb obtained this table from immuneACCESS and retained in-frame rearrangements with V and J assigned. These tables miss some clones; where compared with another copy, unresolved V genes account for less than half of the shortfall, and the remainder is unexplained. Present in this sample are hundreds of thousands of clones, approximately 10% of which were seen just once. Roughly 1% of the sample is held by the ten biggest clonotypes. No antigen has been assigned to these receptors. Sequenced sample: central memory CD4+ T cells from blood. The receptor set was obtained from a man aged 30 to 45 with type 1 diabetes.

The rearrangement uses TRBV11-2 and TRBJ2-4; D unresolved. The ends were cut back, 5 bases at V and 0 bases at J, with 14 bases in the middle. Per germline, CDR1 SGHAT and CDR2 FQNNGV. This CDR3 region has 16 residues. CDR3 bases: TGTGCCAGCAGCCCGGGTGGCAGACTAGCCAAAAACATTCAGTACTTC. It specifies CASSPGGRLAKNIQYF.

Many counts were recorded for this clone. The chain combines TRBV5-1 with TRBJ2-2; D uncertain. The CDR3 totals 18 residues. CDR1 SGHRS and CDR2 YFSETQ come from the germline V gene. The V and J ends lost 1 base and 2 bases respectively, with 18 bases between them. The CDR3 DNA sequence: TGCGCCAGCAGCTTGAGGGCTCTCGTGTCGAGAAACACCGGGGAGCTGTTTTTT. It specifies CASSLRALVSRNTGELFF.

The chain employs TRBV19 and TRBJ2-2, with unresolved D. Germline V lookup: CDR1 LNHDA, CDR2 SQIVND (reference sequence). There are 14 residues in the CDR3. V was clipped by 1 base and J by 4 bases, with 7 bases between them. The CDR3 DNA reads as TGTGCCAGTAGTATAGTAAGCTCCACCGGGGAGCTGTTTTTT. Amino acid sequence: CASSIVSSTGELFF.

This chain joins TRBV6-1 and TRBJ2-1, with 9 bases aligning to TRBD2. This CDR3 region has 14 residues. Trimming at V came to 5 bases and at J to 7 bases, leaving 6 bases not matched to a gene. In germline, CDR1 is MNHNS, CDR2 SASEGT. The CDR3 loop reads CASSRGGGANEQFF. Here the CDR3 DNA reads TGTGCCAGCAGTCGCGGCGGGGGGGCGAATGAGCAGTTCTTC.

This clone showed up just a few times. The rearrangement joins TRBV5-1 to TRBJ2-7, with TRBD2 matching over 7 bases. This CDR3 is built from 17 residues. Losses at the gene ends were 4 bases for V and 6 bases for J; bases not matched to a gene: 19. CDR1 is SGHRS, CDR2 YFSETQ, per germline. CDR3 sequence: CASSDTTGIAGAGEQYF. In DNA form, the CDR3 reads TGCGCCAGCAGCGATACTACCGGGATAGCGGGCGCGGGCGAGCAGTACTTC.

This clone was seen repeatedly, ten times or more. V gene TRBV18 combines with J gene TRBJ1-4; D possibly corresponds to TRBD1 (6 bases). V lost 3 bases and J lost 3, with 8 bases in between. CDR3 length: 14 amino acids. Germline V gene sequence: CDR1 KGHSH, CDR2 LQKENI. The CDR3 is CASSPGAANEKLFF. In DNA form, the CDR3 reads TGTGCCAGCTCACCGGGGGCTGCTAATGAAAAACTGTTTTTT.

The V and J genes are TRBV6-6 and TRBJ2-1; 10 bases agree with TRBD2. Germline-derived CDR1 and CDR2 are MNHNY and SVGAGI (reference sequence). The CDR3 sequence is 15 residues long. Unmatched junction bases numbered 7, after V lost 3 bases and J lost 8 bases. CDR3 region: CASSYVAGGRDEQFF. CDR3 coding DNA: TGTGCCAGCAGTTATGTAGCGGGGGGCCGGGATGAGCAGTTCTTC.

This clone was seen more than once but under ten times. The chain combines TRBV18 with TRBJ2-5, with D unclear. The CDR3 is 13 amino acids. Trimming shortened V by 0 bases and J by 1 base, and 3 bases separated the two germline ends. Germline V CDR1 and CDR2: KGHSH, LQKENI. CDR3 amino acids: CASSPPFQETQYF. The DNA for the CDR3 is TGTGCCAGCTCACCACCATTCCAAGAGACCCAGTACTTC.

The sample holds a few counts of this clone. The genes are TRBV18 and TRBJ1-5, with TRBD1 matching over 7 bases. Germline CDR1 reads KGHSH; CDR2 reads LQKENI. This CDR3 has 14 amino acids. J lost 3 bases, V lost 4 bases, and 3 bases had no gene match. CDR3 region: CASSRGTANQPQHF. The CDR3 DNA follows: TGTGCCAGCTCACGGGGGACAGCCAATCAGCCCCAGCATTTT.

This clone occurred a few times. At the DNA level, this CDR3 is encoded by other sequences in the same sample as well. The chain has TRBV7-9 and TRBJ1-5; D is perhaps TRBD1 (5 bases). Trimming cost V 6 bases and J 2 bases, with 11 bases left between them. The CDR3 runs 14 residues. The germline V gene has CDR1 SEHNR and CDR2 FQNEAQ (reference sequence). Written as DNA, the CDR3 is TGTGCCAGCAGTTTGGGGGGTGGCAATCAGCCCCAGCATTTT. Protein sequence: CASSLGGGNQPQHF.

The chain uses TRBV6-5 and TRBJ2-7; the D call may be TRBD1 or TRBD2 (5 bases each). Germline assignment: CDR1 MNHEY and CDR2 SVGAGI. The CDR3 spans 15 residues. The germline V and J ends were trimmed by 2 bases and 5 bases, with 16 bases remaining between them. The CDR3 spells CASSYTQLSGHEQYF. The DNA of the CDR3 is TGTGCCAGCAGTTACACGCAGTTATCGGGACACGAGCAGTACTTC.

This clone was seen only a few times. The CDR3 loop is CASSTSGAFNEQFF. The DNA of the CDR3 is TGCGCCAGTTCGACTAGCGGTGCATTCAATGAGCAGTTCTTC. This chain uses TRBV5-1 with TRBJ2-1, with 9 bases aligning to TRBD2. The germline CDR1 and CDR2 sequences are SGHRS and YFSETQ. With 8 bases clipped from V and 6 bases from J, the junction kept 9 bases outside the gene matches. This CDR3 has 14 residues. Supplemented by reference TRBV5-1 and TRBJ2-1, the full variable domain reads KAGVTQTPRYLIKTRGQQVTLSCSPISGHRSVSWYQQTPGQGLQFLFEYFSETQRNKGNFPGRFSGRQFSNSRSEMNVSTLELGDSALYLCASSTSGAFNEQFFGPGTRLTVL.

The chain recombines TRBV18 with TRBJ1-5; no definite D call. V lost 2 bases to trimming and J lost 5 bases, with 7 bases between them. The CDR3 is made up of 13 amino acids. Per germline, CDR1 KGHSH and CDR2 LQKENI. CDR3 in DNA: TGTGCCAGCTCACCAGGGGTCGATCAGCCCCAGCATTTT. Residues: CASSPGVDQPQHF.

This clone occurred a few times. The V gene is TRBV7-6, the J gene TRBJ1-5; D gene uncertain. Germline loops: CDR1 SGHVS, CDR2 FNYEAQ. V was cut by 2 bases and J by 4 bases, with 12 bases left in between. CDR3 size: 15 residues. CDR3 sequence: CASSLTESVNQPQHF. CDR3 nucleotides: TGTGCCAGCAGCTTAACTGAAAGTGTAAATCAGCCCCAGCATTTT. The full variable domain, its missing parts supplied by reference TRBV7-6 and TRBJ1-5, is GAGVSQSPRYKVTKRGQDVALRCDPISGHVSLYWYRQALGQGPEFLTYFNYEAQQDKSGLPNDRFSAERPEGSISTLTIQRTEQRDSAMYRCASSLTESVNQPQHFGDGTRLSIL.

This clone was seen a few times. Distinct nucleotide sequences in the sample also encode this CDR3. This chain uses TRBV28 with TRBJ1-2; no clear D. Trimming took 3 bases from V and 2 from J, leaving 4 bases between them. Germline CDR1 reads MDHEN; CDR2 reads SYDVKM. The CDR3 is made up of 12 amino acids. Here the CDR3 reads CASSFVNYGYTF. CDR3 DNA sequence: TGTGCCAGCAGTTTTGTAAACTATGGCTACACCTTC.

This chain uses TRBV6-5 with TRBJ1-5, with D tentatively TRBD1 (6 bases). V dropped 5 bases and J dropped 3 bases, with 14 bases sitting between them. Germline CDR1 reads MNHEY; CDR2 reads SVGAGI. The CDR3 contains 15 residues. The CDR3 sequence: CASSLDRNHNQPQHF. The CDR3 region has the DNA TGTGCCAGCAGTCTCGACAGGAACCACAATCAGCCCCAGCATTTT.

This clone was observed a few times. The rearrangement uses TRBV6-5 and TRBJ2-3, with D perhaps matching TRBD1 (6 bases). The CDR3 contains 13 residues. Per the germline V gene, CDR1 is MNHEY and CDR2 is SVGAGI. Trimming left V 6 bases short and J 6 bases short, with 13 bases between. The CDR3 is CASSVPGHDTQYF. CDR3 nucleotide sequence: TGTGCCAGCAGCGTACCGGGACACGATACGCAGTATTTT.

This clone was seen more than once but under ten times. The chain employs TRBV7-8 and TRBJ1-1; the D is unclear. Per the germline V gene, CDR1 is SGHVS and CDR2 is FQNEAQ. The CDR3 extends over 10 amino acids. The V and J ends lost 5 bases and 9 bases respectively, with 7 bases between them. CDR3 sequence (DNA): TGTGCCAGCAGCCCGCCACAAGCTTTCTTT. Its translation is CASSPPQAFF.

CDR3 DNA sequence: TGTGCCAGCAGTATGGGACATAGCAATCAGCCCCAGCATTTT. This gives the protein CASSMGHSNQPQHF. This chain uses TRBV2 with TRBJ1-5; a possible D gene is TRBD1 (6 bases). V was cut by 5 bases and J by 0 bases, with 8 bases left in between. The germline V gene has CDR1 SNHLY and CDR2 FYNNEI. The CDR3 is 14 residues long.

This clone showed up just a few times. The sample holds other DNA sequences that translate to the same CDR3. The chain joins TRBV7-2 to TRBJ2-7, with 10 nucleotides matching TRBD1. Germline loops: CDR1 SGHTA, CDR2 FQGNSA. J lost 3 bases, V lost 5 bases, and 7 bases had no gene match. The CDR3 runs to 15 residues. The CDR3 sequence is CASSIGTGAFYEQYF. The CDR3, as DNA: TGTGCCAGCAGCATAGGGACAGGGGCGTTCTACGAGCAGTACTTC.

This clone has more than one count but fewer than ten. The chain employs TRBV7-6 and TRBJ2-3; D is possibly TRBD1 or TRBD2 (5 bases each). Germline CDR1 SGHVS, CDR2 FNYEAQ. V lost 2 bases, J lost 1 base, and 10 bases lay in between. The CDR3 is 15 residues long. CDR3 amino acids: CASSLQGRGTDTQYF. The CDR3 region has the DNA TGTGCCAGCAGCTTACAGGGACGGGGCACAGATACGCAGTATTTT.

V gene TRBV6-1 combines with J gene TRBJ1-2, with a tentative D call TRBD1 (6 bases). The CDR3 spans 13 residues. Between the trimmed V and J ends, which lost 3 bases and 5 bases, there was a span of 10 bases. Per germline, CDR1 MNHNS and CDR2 SASEGT. The CDR3 reads CASSDTRGYGYTF. DNA of the CDR3: TGTGCCAGCAGTGATACCAGGGGATATGGCTACACCTTC.

The sample holds many counts of this clone. The chain carries TRBV5-1 and TRBJ2-2; 8 nucleotides match TRBD2. The germline V gene encodes CDR1 SGHRS and CDR2 YFSETQ. The J segment lost 7 bases and the V segment lost 1 base, leaving 9 bases of the junction unmatched. This CDR3 has 16 amino acids. Here the CDR3 DNA reads TGCGCCAGCAGCTTGTCGCCAGCGGGGGATGGCGGGGAGCTGTTTTTT. Residues: CASSLSPAGDGGELFF.

This clone was found a few times. V and J are TRBV2 and TRBJ1-1; 7 bases map to TRBD1. The germline V gene encodes CDR1 SNHLY and CDR2 FYNNEI. The CDR3 loop spans 16 amino acids. Trimming cost V 8 bases and J 0 bases; bases outside gene matches: 12. This CDR3 reads CASSGQALLMNTEAFF. The CDR3 region has the DNA TGTGCCAGCTCCGGACAGGCGCTCCTCATGAACACTGAAGCTTTCTTT. The full variable domain, completed using reference TRBV2 and TRBJ1-1, is EPEVTQTPSHQVTQMGQEVILRCVPISNHLYFYWYRQILGQKVEFLVSFYNNEISEKSEIFDDQFSVERPDGSNFTLKIRSTKLEDSAMYFCASSGQALLMNTEAFFGQGTRLTVV.

J is TRBJ2-7 and V is TRBV5-4; no clear D gene. The CDR3 runs to 17 residues. Trimming cost V 0 bases and J 7 bases, with 23 bases left between them. Germline V gene lookup returns CDR1 SGHNT and CDR2 YYREEE (reference sequence). CDR3 bases: TGTGCCAGCAGCTTGGATGCGAACGCACCGGAGAACGGGGAGCAGTACTTC. Amino acid sequence: CASSLDANAPENGEQYF.

The rearrangement links TRBV6-5 to TRBJ1-1, with D tentatively TRBD1 (5 bases). V shed 0 bases and J shed 4 bases, with 12 bases lying between them. CDR1 MNHEY and CDR2 SVGAGI come from the germline V gene. The CDR3 consists of 15 residues. The CDR3 region is CASSYSKQQGTEAFF. The CDR3 DNA follows: TGTGCCAGCAGTTACTCGAAACAGCAGGGCACTGAAGCTTTCTTT.

The gene calls are TRBV10-3 and TRBJ1-6; D unclear. CDR1 is ENHRY, CDR2 SYGVKD, per germline. V dropped 0 bases and J dropped 4 bases, with 10 bases sitting between them. This CDR3 region has 16 residues. The CDR3 coding sequence is TGTGCCATCAGTGAGTCGAATGCGGGGTATAATTCACCCCTCCACTTT. Translated: CAISESNAGYNSPLHF.

This clone has just a few counts. In DNA, the CDR3 is TGTGCCAGCAGGTACTCTCCAGGGGGTACTAATGAAAAACTGTTTTTT. It is translated as CASRYSPGGTNEKLFF. The genes are TRBV25-1 and TRBJ1-4; 7 bases line up with TRBD1. Losses at the gene ends were 6 bases for V and 2 bases for J; bases not matched to a gene: 9. CDR1 is MGHDK and CDR2 is SYGVNS in the germline V gene. This CDR3 has 16 amino acids.

The V and J genes are TRBV5-6 and TRBJ2-3; 9 bases line up with TRBD2. The germline CDR1 and CDR2 sequences are SGHDT and YYEEEE. J gave up 4 bases and V 4 bases, and 10 bases lay outside the gene matches. The CDR3 consists of 16 residues. This CDR3 reads CASSPIAGAAPDTQYF. The CDR3 DNA reads as TGTGCCAGCAGCCCCATAGCGGGGGCGGCGCCAGATACGCAGTATTTT.

This clone was counted a few times. The rearrangement links TRBV30 to TRBJ1-4; D is uncertain. The germline V gene has CDR1 GTSNPN and CDR2 SVGIG (reference sequence). The CDR3 runs to 13 residues. V dropped 1 base and J dropped 0 bases, with 3 bases sitting between them. The CDR3 loop reads CAWSGATNEKLFF. DNA for the CDR3: TGTGCCTGGAGTGGCGCAACTAATGAAAAACTGTTTTTT.

V and J are TRBV7-9 and TRBJ2-5; 10 bases map to TRBD2. V dropped 3 bases and J dropped 5; count of bases not matched to a gene: 9. The length of the CDR3 is 16 residues. Germline V gene data show CDR1 as SEHNR and CDR2 as FQNEAQ (reference sequence). The CDR3 reads CASSLRLAGDRETQYF. CDR3 in DNA: TGTGCCAGCAGCTTGCGGCTAGCGGGGGACCGGGAGACCCAGTACTTC.

This clone has at least ten counts. This chain joins TRBV2 and TRBJ1-1; D gene ambiguous. CDR3 size: 13 residues. The V gene's germline CDR1 is SNHLY and CDR2 FYNNEI. The ends were cut back, 7 bases at V and 3 bases at J, with 12 bases in the middle. The CDR3 reads CASTNDGYTEAFF. The CDR3 DNA is TGTGCCAGCACCAACGACGGTTACACTGAAGCTTTCTTT.